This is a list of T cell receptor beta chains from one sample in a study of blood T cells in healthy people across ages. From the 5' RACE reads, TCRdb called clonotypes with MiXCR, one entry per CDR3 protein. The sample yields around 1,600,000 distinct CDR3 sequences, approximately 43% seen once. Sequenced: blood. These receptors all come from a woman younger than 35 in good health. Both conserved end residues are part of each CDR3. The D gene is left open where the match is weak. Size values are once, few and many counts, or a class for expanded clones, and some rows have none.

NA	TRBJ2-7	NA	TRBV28	CASSRQGGSSYNEQYF	TGTGCCAGCAGTCGACAAGGTGGGAGCTCCTACAATGAGCAGTACTTC
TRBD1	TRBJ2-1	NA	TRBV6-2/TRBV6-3	CASSFLPGQGLGIRNEQFF	TGTGCCAGCAGTTTTCTCCCGGGACAGGGTCTGGGTATTAGGAATGAGCAGTTCTTC
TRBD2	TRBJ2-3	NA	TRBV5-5	CASSLSTSGGVTDTQYF	TGTGCCAGCAGCTTGTCGACTAGTGGGGGGGTCACAGATACGCAGTATTTT
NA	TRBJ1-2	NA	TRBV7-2	CASSLNPGGRGYTF	TGTGCCAGCAGCTTAAATCCGGGCGGCAGGGGCTACACCTTC
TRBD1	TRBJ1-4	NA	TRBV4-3	CASNDRDNEKLFF	TGCGCCAGCAACGACAGGGACAATGAAAAACTGTTTTTT
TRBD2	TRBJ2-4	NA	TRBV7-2	CASSPRLAGGPNIQYF	TGTGCCAGCAGCCCGAGACTAGCGGGAGGGCCGAACATTCAGTACTTC
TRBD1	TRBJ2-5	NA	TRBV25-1	CASSDAPGQQETQYF	TGTGCCAGCAGTGATGCCCCGGGACAGCAAGAGACCCAGTACTTC
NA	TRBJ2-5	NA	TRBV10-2	CASSSGTYETQYF	TGCGCCAGCAGTTCCGGGACATATGAGACCCAGTACTTC
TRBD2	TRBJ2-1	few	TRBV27	CASSLTGTSINEQFF	TGTGCCAGCAGTCTCACCGGGACTAGCATCAATGAGCAGTTCTTC
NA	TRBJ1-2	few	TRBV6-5	CASSYSRGGGYGYTF	TGTGCCAGCAGTTACTCCCGGGGCGGAGGCTATGGCTACACCTTC
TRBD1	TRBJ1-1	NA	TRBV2	CASGGRQGPSPEAFF	TGTGCCAGCGGTGGCCGACAGGGGCCGTCCCCTGAAGCTTTCTTT
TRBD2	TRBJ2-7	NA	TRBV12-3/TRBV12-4	CASSRLAGDAYEQYF	TGTGCCAGCAGCCGACTAGCGGGAGATGCCTACGAGCAGTACTTC
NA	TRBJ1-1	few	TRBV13	CATSRTEEAFF	TGTGCCACCTCTCGGACGGAGGAAGCTTTCTTT
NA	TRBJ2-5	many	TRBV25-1	CASSESQGSGETQYF	TGTGCCAGCAGTGAATCCCAGGGATCGGGAGAGACCCAGTACTTC
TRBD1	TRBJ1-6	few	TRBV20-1	CSAPTGGRNSPLHF	TGCAGTGCCCCGACAGGGGGAAGAAATTCACCCCTCCACTTT
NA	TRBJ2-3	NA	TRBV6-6	CASSYWGGSTDTQYF	TGTGCCAGCAGTTACTGGGGCGGGAGCACAGATACGCAGTATTTT
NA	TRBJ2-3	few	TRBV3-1	CASSQITGNTDTQYF	TGTGCCAGCAGCCAAATAACAGGGAACACAGATACGCAGTATTTT
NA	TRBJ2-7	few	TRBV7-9	CASSLKSSIYEQYF	TGTGCCAGCAGCTTAAAGTCCAGTATTTACGAGCAGTACTTC
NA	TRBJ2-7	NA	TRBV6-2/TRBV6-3	CASRSTRNAYEQYF	TGTGCCAGCAGATCGACTAGAAACGCCTACGAGCAGTACTTC
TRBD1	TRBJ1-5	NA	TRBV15	CATSRRQGEGNQPQHF	TGTGCCACCAGCAGAAGACAGGGAGAGGGCAATCAGCCCCAGCATTTT
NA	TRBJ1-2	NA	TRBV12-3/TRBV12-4	CASSTSPGPNYGYTF	TGTGCCAGCAGTACCTCCCCGGGGCCTAACTATGGCTACACCTTC
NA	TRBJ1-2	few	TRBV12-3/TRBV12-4	CASSPRQIGPYGYTF	TGTGCCAGCAGTCCCCGACAGATCGGCCCCTATGGCTACACCTTC
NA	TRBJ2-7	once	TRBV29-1	CSVEFRDPTYGQYF	TGCAGCGTTGAATTCCGGGATCCGACCTACGGGCAGTACTTC
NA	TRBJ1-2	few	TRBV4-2	CASSQDPLVGGYTF	TGTGCCAGCAGCCAAGATCCCCTAGTGGGGGGCTACACCTTC
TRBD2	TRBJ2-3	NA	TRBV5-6	CASSLDKIGTSGTDTQYF	TGTGCCAGCAGCTTGGATAAAATTGGGACTAGTGGCACAGATACGCAGTATTTT
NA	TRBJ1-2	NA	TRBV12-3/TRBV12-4	CASSMGGTINYGYTF	TGTGCCAGCAGCATGGGCGGGACGATTAACTATGGCTACACCTTC
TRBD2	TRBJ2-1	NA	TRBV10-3	CATGTSGRGFYDEQFF	TGTGCCACAGGGACTAGCGGGAGAGGTTTCTACGATGAGCAGTTCTTC
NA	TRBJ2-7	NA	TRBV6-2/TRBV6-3	CASSYSEWYEQYF	TGTGCCAGCAGTTACTCGGAGTGGTATGAGCAGTACTTC
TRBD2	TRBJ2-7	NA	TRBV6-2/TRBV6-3	CASSRLVAGDYEQYF	TGTGCCAGCAGCCGATTGGTAGCGGGGGACTACGAGCAGTACTTC
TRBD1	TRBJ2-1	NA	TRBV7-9	CASSTPGTDYNEQFF	TGTGCCAGCAGCACACCGGGGACAGACTACAATGAGCAGTTCTTC
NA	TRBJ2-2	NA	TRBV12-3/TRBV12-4	CASRQATGELFF	TGTGCCAGCAGACAAGCCACCGGGGAGCTGTTTTTT
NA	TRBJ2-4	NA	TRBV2	CASNSAFGKNIQYF	TGTGCCAGCAATTCGGCTTTTGGCAAAAACATTCAGTACTTC
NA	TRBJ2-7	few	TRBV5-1	CASRGLDSYNEQYF	TGCGCCAGCAGGGGTCTAGACTCCTACAATGAGCAGTACTTC
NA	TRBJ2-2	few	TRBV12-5	CASGRLWDATGELFF	TGTGCTAGTGGTCGACTCTGGGACGCCACCGGGGAGCTGTTTTTT
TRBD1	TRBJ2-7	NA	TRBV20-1	CSARRDRVNEQYF	TGCAGTGCTAGAAGGGACAGGGTCAATGAGCAGTACTTC
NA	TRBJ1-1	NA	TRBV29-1	CSACQGPGFGTEAFF	TGCAGCGCATGTCAGGGGCCCGGATTCGGCACTGAAGCTTTCTTT
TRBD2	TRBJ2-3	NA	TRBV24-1	CATSGGSGRTDTQYF	TGTGCCACCAGTGGAGGTAGCGGGCGCACAGATACGCAGTATTTT
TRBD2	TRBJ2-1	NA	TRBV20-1	CSPRRREGYNEQFF	TGCAGTCCCCGCCGGCGGGAGGGTTACAATGAGCAGTTCTTC
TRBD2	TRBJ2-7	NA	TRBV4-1	CASSQGGDPAYEQYF	TGCGCCAGCAGCCAGGGAGGGGACCCTGCCTACGAGCAGTACTTC
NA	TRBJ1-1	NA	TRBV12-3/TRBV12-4	CASGGWSQAFF	TGTGCCAGCGGGGGGTGGAGTCAGGCTTTCTTT